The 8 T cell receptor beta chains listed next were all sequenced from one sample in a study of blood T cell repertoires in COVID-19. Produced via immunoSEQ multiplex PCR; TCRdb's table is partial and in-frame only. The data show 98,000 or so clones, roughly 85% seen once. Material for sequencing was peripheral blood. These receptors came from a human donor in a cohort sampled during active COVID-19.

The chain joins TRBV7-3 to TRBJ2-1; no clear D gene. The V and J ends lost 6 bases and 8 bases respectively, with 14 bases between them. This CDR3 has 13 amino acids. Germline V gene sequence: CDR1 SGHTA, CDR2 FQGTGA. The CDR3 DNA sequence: TGTGCCAGCAGTATGTTGGGCGTTGATGAGCAGTTCTTC. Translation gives CASSMLGVDEQFF.

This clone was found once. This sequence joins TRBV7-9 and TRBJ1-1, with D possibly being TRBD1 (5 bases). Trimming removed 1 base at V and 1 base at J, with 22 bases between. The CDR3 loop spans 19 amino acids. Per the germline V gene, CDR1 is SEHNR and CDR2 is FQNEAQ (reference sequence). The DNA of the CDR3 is TGTGCCAGCAGCTTAGGGGAACCGGACATTCGTCGGAGGAACACTGAAGCTTTCTTT. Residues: CASSLGEPDIRRRNTEAFF.

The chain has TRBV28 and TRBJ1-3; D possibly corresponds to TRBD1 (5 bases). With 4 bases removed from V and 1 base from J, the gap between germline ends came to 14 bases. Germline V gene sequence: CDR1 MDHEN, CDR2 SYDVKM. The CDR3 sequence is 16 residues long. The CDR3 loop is CASSSGPRTSGNTIYF. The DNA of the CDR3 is TGTGCCAGCAGTTCGGGTCCTCGGACATCTGGAAACACCATATATTTT.

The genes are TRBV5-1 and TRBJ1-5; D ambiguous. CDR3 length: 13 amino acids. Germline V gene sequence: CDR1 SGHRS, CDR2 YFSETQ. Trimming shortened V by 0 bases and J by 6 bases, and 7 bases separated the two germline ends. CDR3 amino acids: CASSLDGPQPQHF. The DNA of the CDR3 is TGCGCCAGCAGCTTGGATGGGCCTCAGCCCCAGCATTTT.

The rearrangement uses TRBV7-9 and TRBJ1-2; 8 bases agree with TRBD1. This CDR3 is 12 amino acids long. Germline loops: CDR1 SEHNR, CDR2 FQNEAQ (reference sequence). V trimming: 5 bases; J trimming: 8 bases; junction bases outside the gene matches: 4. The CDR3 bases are TGTGCCAGCAGCGTACAGGGGGGCGGCTACACCTTC. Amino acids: CASSVQGGGYTF.

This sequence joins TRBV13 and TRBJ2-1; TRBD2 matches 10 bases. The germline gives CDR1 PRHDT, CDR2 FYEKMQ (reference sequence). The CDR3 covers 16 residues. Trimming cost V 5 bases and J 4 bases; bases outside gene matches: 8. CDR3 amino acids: CASSERSGRKYNEQFF. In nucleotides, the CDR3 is TGTGCCAGCAGCGAACGTAGCGGGAGGAAGTACAATGAGCAGTTCTTC. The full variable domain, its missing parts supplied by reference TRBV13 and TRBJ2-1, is AAGVIQSPRHLIKEKRETATLKCYPIPRHDTVYWYQQGPGQDPQFLISFYEKMQSDKGSIPDRFSAQQFSDYHSELNMSSLELGDSALYFCASSERSGRKYNEQFFGPGTRLTVL.

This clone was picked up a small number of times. Written as DNA, the CDR3 is TGTGCCAGCAGTGAATTACGGGATCGAAAATATGGCTACACCTTC. It is translated as CASSELRDRKYGYTF. V is TRBV6-1 and J is TRBJ1-2; D is undetermined. V lost 2 bases to trimming and J lost 5 bases, with 15 bases between them. This CDR3 has 15 amino acids. In germline, CDR1 is MNHNS, CDR2 SASEGT.

The CDR3 coding sequence is TGTGCCAGCAGCGCCGGACTAGCGGGGACCTACAATGAGCAGTTCTTC. Its protein is CASSAGLAGTYNEQFF. The chain has TRBV9 and TRBJ2-1; 12 bases map to TRBD2. This CDR3 contains 16 residues. CDR1 is SGDLS and CDR2 is YYNGEE in the germline V gene. J gave up 2 bases and V 3 bases, and 3 bases lay outside the gene matches. The full variable domain, in which reference TRBV9 and TRBJ2-1 provide the parts outside the CDR3, is DSGVTQTPKHLITATGQRVTLRCSPRSGDLSVYWYQQSLDQGLQFLIQYYNGEERAKGNILERFSAQQFPDLHSELNLSSLELGDSALYFCASSAGLAGTYNEQFFGPGTRLTVL.